Below are 29 T cell receptor beta chains sequenced from a single sample in a study of post-analysis software for immune sequencing data. Unique-molecular-identifier-tagged TCR beta cDNA libraries were used. Via MiXCR, TCRdb re-called the PCR reads, giving one row per CDR3 protein. The sample shows more than 500,000 distinct CDR3 sequences, approximately 34% of them seen only once. General observations from the study: Patients had higher frequencies than controls of roughly five TRBV segments, including TRBV5-6, TRBV5-1 and TRBV20-1.

Their recognized antigens are unknown. Material for sequencing was blood. The receptors originated from a girl between 2 and 17 years old with multiple sclerosis.

This clonotype showed up many times. The chain links TRBV7-9 to TRBJ1-6; D unclear. This CDR3 comprises 12 residues. Germline V gives CDR1 SEHNR, CDR2 FQNEAQ (reference sequence). V gave up 8 bases and J gave up 7 bases, with 9 bases separating them. CDR3 nucleotides: TGTGCCAGCTCCGCCCCCAATTCACCCCTCCACTTT. Its protein is CASSAPNSPLHF.

V is TRBV20-1 and J is TRBJ1-1, with a possible D match to TRBD1 (5 bases). Germline assignment: CDR1 DFQATT and CDR2 SNEGSKA (reference sequence). V shed 3 bases and J shed 4 bases, with 15 bases lying between them. The CDR3 extends over 14 amino acids. The CDR3 loop is CSASTLGRGTEAFF. CDR3 bases: TGCAGTGCTAGCACCCTGGGGAGGGGCACTGAAGCTTTCTTT.

In its sample, this clonotype was seen a few times. The V gene is TRBV24-1, the J gene TRBJ2-3; D might be TRBD2 (6 bases). V lost 7 bases to trimming and J lost 0 bases, with 7 bases between them. Germline CDR1 is KGHDR and CDR2 is SFDVKD. This CDR3 is 13 amino acids long. CDR3 amino acids: CATREGSTDTQYF. The CDR3 DNA is TGTGCCACCAGGGAGGGCAGCACAGATACGCAGTATTTT.

The chain has TRBV3-1 and TRBJ1-1, with D possibly matching TRBD1 (6 bases). V gave up 4 bases and J gave up 0 bases, with 12 bases separating them. Germline CDR1 LGHDT, CDR2 YNNKEL (reference sequence). This CDR3 is 15 amino acids long. In DNA form, the CDR3 reads TGTGCCAGCAGCCGAGGGGGTGGGGTGAACACTGAAGCTTTCTTT. This encodes CASSRGGGVNTEAFF.

V gene TRBV4-1 combines with J gene TRBJ2-5; D tentatively reads TRBD1 or TRBD2 (5 bases each). The length of the CDR3 is 16 residues. With 4 bases removed from V and 1 base from J, the gap between germline ends came to 16 bases. Germline V gene data show CDR1 as MGHRA and CDR2 as YSYEKL. The CDR3, as DNA: TGCGCCAGCAGCCCTGGAGTAACGGGACCCCAAGAGACCCAGTACTTC. It encodes CASSPGVTGPQETQYF.

This clonotype was observed a few times. This chain uses TRBV6-6 with TRBJ2-5; D unresolved. Germline CDR1 MNHNY, CDR2 SVGAGI (reference sequence). CDR3 length: 12 amino acids. The germline V and J ends were trimmed by 3 bases and 5 bases, with 7 bases remaining between them. In nucleotides, the CDR3 is TGTGCCAGCAGTTATCCCTTGGAGACCCAGTACTTC. As protein: CASSYPLETQYF.

The V and J genes are TRBV7-8 and TRBJ2-5, with 7 bases fitting TRBD1. From germline, CDR1 is SGHVS and CDR2 FQNEAQ. CDR3 size: 15 residues. V shed 3 bases, J shed 5 bases, and the junction held 9 bases outside the gene matches. CDR3 loop: CASSLLGQAGETQYF. The CDR3 DNA sequence: TGTGCCAGCAGCTTGCTCGGACAGGCGGGCGAGACCCAGTACTTC.

For the CDR3, the DNA is TGTGCCACCAGCAGAGATAATGGCTTGGTAGGCTACACCTTC. Translating gives CATSRDNGLVGYTF. V and J are TRBV15 and TRBJ1-2; D ambiguous. The V and J ends lost 0 bases and 8 bases respectively, with 13 bases between them. Per germline, CDR1 LNHNV and CDR2 YYDKDF (reference sequence). The CDR3 is 14 residues long.

To note about this clonotype: The DNA is omitted, as the CDR3 cannot be located on it reliably, and the CDR3 follows TCRdb's listing. The CDR3 region is CASSLGDRNYGCTF. This chain joins TRBV5-1 and TRBJ1-2; the table's D call, TRBD1, was not checked against the DNA. Germline V lookup: CDR1 SGHRS, CDR2 YFSETQ. Counting both end residues, the CDR3 totals 14 amino acids.

This clonotype was picked up many times. V usage is TRBV29-1 and J usage is TRBJ2-3; no reliable D call. The CDR3 spans 10 residues. The germline gives CDR1 SQVTM, CDR2 ANQGSEA. V lost 5 bases to trimming and J lost 4 bases, with 4 bases between them. CDR3 in DNA: TGCAGCGTTAAGTCAGATACGCAGTATTTT. It is translated as CSVKSDTQYF.

Concerning this clonotype: A read error may account for a junction end that differs from germline. The rearrangement links TRBV12-3 or TRBV12-4 to TRBJ2-3; D is unclear. The CDR3 totals 15 residues. CDR3 loop: CASSLASLRADAQYF. The CDR3 DNA reads TGTGCCAGCAGTTTAGCCAGCCTTAGGGCAGATGCGCAGTATTTT.

The CDR3 DNA sequence: TGCAGTGCTAGAGATATAAGGGCTGTAAATGGCTACACCTTC. This codes for CSARDIRAVNGYTF. The chain uses TRBV20-1 and TRBJ1-2; D is undetermined. Trimming removed 0 bases from V and 6 bases from J, with 14 bases in between. Germline V lookup: CDR1 DFQATT, CDR2 SNEGSKA (reference sequence). This CDR3 contains 14 residues.

This clonotype was detected only a few times. This chain connects TRBV11-2 to TRBJ2-5, with 7 positions matching TRBD1. This CDR3 has 14 residues. V shed 5 bases and J 5 bases; nucleotides not matched to a gene: 8. Germline CDR1 is SGHAT and CDR2 is FQNNGV. CDR3 coding DNA: TGTGCCAGCAGCCTGAGGGGGCTCGAGGAGACCCAGTACTTC. As protein: CASSLRGLEETQYF.

The CDR3 region is CASSPRTVWETQYF. The CDR3 DNA reads TGCGCCAGCAGCCCCAGGACAGTTTGGGAGACCCAGTACTTC. This chain links TRBV5-1 with TRBJ2-5, with a possible D match to TRBD1 (6 bases). The germline gives CDR1 SGHRS, CDR2 YFSETQ. The CDR3 sequence is 14 residues long. Trimming took off 4 bases at V and 5 bases at J, with 15 bases between the two ends.

For the CDR3, the DNA is TGCAGTGCTAGCGGGGGGCCGACAGATACGCAGTATTTT. Translated: CSASGGPTDTQYF. The chain combines TRBV20-1 with TRBJ2-3; tentatively, D is TRBD2 (7 bases). The ends were cut back, 3 bases at V and 3 bases at J, with 10 bases in the middle. Looked up from germline, CDR1 is DFQATT and CDR2 is SNEGSKA (reference sequence). The CDR3 is 13 amino acids.

The chain links TRBV12-3 or TRBV12-4 to TRBJ2-5; D is undetermined. CDR3 length: 15 amino acids. V was cut by 5 bases and J by 1 base, with 14 bases left in between. The CDR3, as DNA: TGTGCCAGCAGTCTATCGACTGGATCCCAAGAGACCCAGTACTTC. Translation gives CASSLSTGSQETQYF.

The gene calls are TRBV20-1 and TRBJ2-1; a weak D match, TRBD1 (5 bases). V was pared by 2 bases and J by 9 bases, with 11 bases between. CDR1 and CDR2 (germline): DFQATT, SNEGSKA (reference sequence). The CDR3 is made up of 12 amino acids. The CDR3 nucleotides read TGCAGTGCTAGAAGGGGTCTCGGTGAGCAGTTCTTC. This translates into CSARRGLGEQFF.

In this sample, this clonotype turned up a few times. CDR3 sequence reads: CSASGGTEAFF. The CDR3 DNA reads as TGCAGTGCTAGTGGAGGAACTGAAGCTTTCTTT. The chain employs TRBV20-1 and TRBJ1-1; D uncertain. Germline CDR1 reads DFQATT; CDR2 reads SNEGSKA (reference sequence). This CDR3 has 11 residues. V lost 3 bases and J lost 5, with 7 bases in between.

The chain recombines TRBV12-3 or TRBV12-4 with TRBJ1-5; D uncertain. The CDR3 extends over 15 amino acids. Deletions cut 0 bases from V and 6 bases from J, with 12 bases between. DNA of the CDR3: TGTGCCAGCAGTTTAGCGGTGTCTCGGGGTCAGCCCCAGCATTTT. Its translation: CASSLAVSRGQPQHF.

V gene TRBV4-1 combines with J gene TRBJ2-5; 10 bases match TRBD2. The CDR3 extends over 17 amino acids. The J segment lost 5 bases and the V segment lost 0 bases, leaving 9 bases of the junction unmatched. Germline V gene sequence: CDR1 MGHRA, CDR2 YSYEKL. The CDR3 spells CASSQDFLAGARETQYF. DNA of the CDR3: TGCGCCAGCAGCCAAGATTTCCTAGCGGGGGCCCGGGAGACCCAGTACTTC.

In this sample, this clonotype turned up a few times. The chain has TRBV6-1 and TRBJ1-6; 7 nucleotides line up with TRBD1. With V trimmed by 5 bases and J by 10 bases, 17 bases remained unmatched. The germline gives CDR1 MNHNS, CDR2 SASEGT. The CDR3 extends over 17 amino acids. Here the CDR3 DNA reads TGTGCCAGCAGTACCACACAGGGGCAAGGGAGCAGATCACCCCTCCACTTT. It translates to CASSTTQGQGSRSPLHF.

The CDR3 DNA is TGTGCCAGTAGTATTTCGCCCGACGGGTCCAGTGAGCAGTTCTTC. Encoded protein: CASSISPDGSSEQFF. The J gene is TRBJ2-1, the V gene TRBV19; D gene uncertain. The CDR3 runs 15 residues. V lost 3 bases, J lost 9 bases, and 18 bases lay in between. Per the germline V gene, CDR1 is LNHDA and CDR2 is SQIVND (reference sequence).

This clonotype was observed a handful of times. V is TRBV4-2 and J is TRBJ2-1; D remains unclear. Germline CDR1 and CDR2: LGHNA and YNFKEQ. V lost 0 bases and J lost 0, with 12 bases in between. There are 17 residues in the CDR3. CDR3: CASSQERSGASYNEQFF. The CDR3 DNA reads TGTGCCAGCAGCCAAGAAAGGTCAGGAGCCTCCTACAATGAGCAGTTCTTC.

The chain is built from TRBV13 and TRBJ2-5, with a weak D call TRBD2 (5 bases). The J call may be mistaken, given a closer DNA end match to TRBJ2-7. Germline-derived CDR1 and CDR2 are PRHDT and FYEKMQ (reference sequence). There are 13 residues in the CDR3. The CDR3 loop reads CASSFTPGSEQYF. DNA for the CDR3: TGTGCCAGCAGCTTTACCCCGGGATCCGAGCAGTACTTC.

This chain uses TRBV12-3 or TRBV12-4 with TRBJ2-1; tentatively, D is TRBD2 (6 bases). The V gene lost 4 bases and the J gene lost 1 base, with 11 bases spanning the gap. The CDR3 sequence is 15 residues long. DNA of the CDR3: TGTGCCAGCAGTTCGGCCCGGGAGTCCTACAATGAGCAGTTCTTC. It yields the protein CASSSARESYNEQFF.

Only a few counts were recorded for this clonotype. This rearrangement joins TRBV10-1 to TRBJ2-1, with 10 bases matching TRBD2. The junction had 6 bases not matched to a gene; V was cut back by 2 bases and J by 8 bases. The CDR3 is made up of 15 amino acids. Germline V gives CDR1 WNHNN, CDR2 SYGVQD (reference sequence). The CDR3 DNA is TGCGCCAGCAGTGAGGTGTCTAGCGGGGGCGATGAGCAGTTCTTC. This gives the protein CASSEVSSGGDEQFF.

CDR3 DNA: TGTGCCAGCAGCAGAGGGCCAGGGGGCGATGCATATGGCTACACCTTC. Amino acids: CASSRGPGGDAYGYTF. The chain combines TRBV7-6 with TRBJ1-2; 8 positions agree with TRBD1. Trimming took 5 bases from V and 5 from J; bases not matched to a gene: 13. CDR1 is SGHVS, CDR2 FNYEAQ, per germline. CDR3 size: 16 residues.

This chain uses TRBV7-3 with TRBJ2-1; D tentatively reads TRBD1 or TRBD2 (5 bases each). V shed 6 bases and J shed 2 bases, with 17 bases lying between them. Germline CDR1 is SGHTA and CDR2 is FQGTGA. This CDR3 comprises 16 residues. The CDR3 loop is CASSLVPGRPYNEQFF. CDR3 sequence (DNA): TGTGCCAGCAGTTTAGTCCCGGGACGACCCTACAATGAGCAGTTCTTC.

This clonotype appeared once. The V and J genes are TRBV5-1 and TRBJ2-7, with D perhaps matching TRBD1 (5 bases). The length of the CDR3 is 15 residues. Trimming cost V 0 bases and J 7 bases, with 17 bases left between them. Germline-derived CDR1 and CDR2 are SGHRS and YFSETQ. The CDR3 is CASSLDGQPYNEQYF. The CDR3 DNA reads as TGCGCCAGCAGCTTGGACGGACAACCCTACAATGAGCAGTACTTC.